The 2 T cell receptor beta chains below were found in one sample sequenced in a study of radiotherapy plus CTLA-4 blockade in lung cancer. Profiling relied on immunoSEQ multiplex PCR, and the TCRdb table lists in-frame clones only, not all of them. The sample shows about 62,000 clones, roughly 76% of them seen only once. Sample: peripheral blood, taken from a patient treated with radiotherapy plus ipilimumab. Receptor source: a human donor with non-small cell lung cancer who had a complete response to radiotherapy plus ipilimumab.

This clone turned up a few times. This chain uses TRBV27 with TRBJ2-2, with a possible D match to TRBD1 (6 bases). The CDR3 sequence is 13 residues long. The germline V gene encodes CDR1 MNHEY and CDR2 SMNVEV (reference sequence). The V and J ends lost 3 bases and 13 bases respectively, with 15 bases between them. CDR3 loop: CASSFGRRGVLFF. The DNA of the CDR3 is TGTGCCAGCAGTTTCGGTCGCAGGGGAGTGCTGTTTTTT.

V is TRBV7-9 and J is TRBJ2-7; 10 nucleotides agree with TRBD2. V lost 7 bases and J lost 6; bases outside the gene matches: 9. CDR3 length equals 14 residues. Per germline, CDR1 SEHNR and CDR2 FQNEAQ (reference sequence). CDR3 DNA sequence: TGTGCCAGCAATCCTAGCGGGAGAGTCGTCGAGCAGTACTTC. This sequence encodes CASNPSGRVVEQYF.